The entry below describes one T cell receptor (beta chain). Its target is unknown. The data originate from a study of high-grade serous ovarian cancer treatment subgroups. Study in general: Samples averaged around 14,000 reads and 7,500 or so unique TCR beta rearrangements. General study findings and limits: The analyses considered CDR3 and ignored CDR1 and CDR2. TCR relatedness rose with neoantigen level and trended with mutation load. Tumors within one patient showed repertoire similarity of 0.11 to 0.79.

V shed 0 bases and J shed 0 bases, with 10 bases lying between them. The CDR3 sequence is 17 residues long. Germline V gene lookup returns CDR1 SGHDT and CDR2 YYEEEE. Generated by immunoSEQ multiplex PCR, the TCRdb table keeps only in-frame clones and is missing some. Among about 5,700 clones listed, around 75% were seen once. Tumor samples were taken before definitive surgery or chemotherapy. The sequencing sample was made of tumor tissue. The chain combines TRBV5-6 with TRBJ1-6; a possible D gene is TRBD1 (5 bases). The receptor comes from a human donor with high-grade serous ovarian cancer. The DNA of the CDR3 is TGTGCCAGCAGCTTGGGGGGGTTTGGCTCCTATAATTCACCCCTCCACTTT. This sequence encodes CASSLGGFGSYNSPLHF.